Listed here is a single TCR beta chain. Its antigen is still unknown. Germline CDR1 SNHLY, CDR2 FYNNEI. Trimming took off 7 bases at V and 5 bases at J, with 15 bases between the two ends. The CDR3 runs to 14 residues. The data belong to a study of T-cell memory formation after mild COVID-19. Whole-study findings and limits: Pre-infection memory harbored some responding clones, suggesting cross-reactive memory joined. Second-wave clones peaking on day 37 lacked confirmed SARS-CoV-2 specificity. CD4+ contracting clones were found mainly in CM and EM, and CD8+ ones in EMRA.

A single record per CDR3 protein comes from TCRdb applying MiXCR to the 5' RACE reads. This sample has about 82,000 distinct CDR3 sequences, with roughly 13% found just once. The rearrangement joins TRBV2 to TRBJ2-1; no reliable D call. The sequence derives from a man younger than 30 who had mild COVID-19 (a few samples of this study predate the infection). Cell type and time point are not known. Sequencing was done on a sample of PBMCs or a T cell subset sorted from them (not recorded which). The CDR3 DNA is TGTGCCAGCATTTCCGTAGACCTTGACAATGAGCAGTTCTTC. Amino acid sequence: CASISVDLDNEQFF.